The 3 T cell receptor beta chains presented below share a single source sample, sequenced in a study of OX40 agonist ivuxolimab in advanced cancers. Profiling relied on immunoSEQ multiplex PCR, and the TCRdb table lists in-frame clones only, not all of them. The sample shows 58,000 or so clones, about 91% of them seen only once. The specimen comprised CD4+ or CD8+ T cells sorted from blood, sampled in a trial of the OX40 agonist ivuxolimab. The receptor source for this set is an adult with an advanced solid tumor such as melanoma, head and neck, liver or kidney cancer.

The chain has TRBV10-3 and TRBJ2-7, with 7 bases matching TRBD1. Germline V gene lookup returns CDR1 ENHRY and CDR2 SYGVKD. This CDR3 comprises 14 residues. Trimming at V came to 5 bases and at J to 2 bases, leaving 6 bases not matched to a gene. The CDR3 coding sequence is TGTGCCATCAGTAGCCCGGGACAGACCTACGAGCAGTACTTC. This gives the protein CAISSPGQTYEQYF.

The V call is TRBV27, the J call TRBJ2-7; D gene ambiguous. The CDR3 contains 12 residues. Germline CDR1 MNHEY, CDR2 SMNVEV (reference sequence). The V end was cut by 9 bases, the J end by 5 bases, with 14 bases between. The CDR3 bases are TGTGCCAGTGCACGACCCCCGAACGAGCAGTACTTC. Residues: CASARPPNEQYF.

The rearrangement links TRBV10-1 to TRBJ2-1, with a weak D call TRBD1 (6 bases). The CDR3 length is 15 residues. The ends were cut back, 3 bases at V and 2 bases at J, with 11 bases in the middle. From germline, CDR1 is WNHNN and CDR2 SYGVQD (reference sequence). The CDR3 here is CASSESGAAYNEQFF. In DNA, the CDR3 is TGCGCCAGCAGTGAATCAGGGGCAGCCTACAATGAGCAGTTCTTC.